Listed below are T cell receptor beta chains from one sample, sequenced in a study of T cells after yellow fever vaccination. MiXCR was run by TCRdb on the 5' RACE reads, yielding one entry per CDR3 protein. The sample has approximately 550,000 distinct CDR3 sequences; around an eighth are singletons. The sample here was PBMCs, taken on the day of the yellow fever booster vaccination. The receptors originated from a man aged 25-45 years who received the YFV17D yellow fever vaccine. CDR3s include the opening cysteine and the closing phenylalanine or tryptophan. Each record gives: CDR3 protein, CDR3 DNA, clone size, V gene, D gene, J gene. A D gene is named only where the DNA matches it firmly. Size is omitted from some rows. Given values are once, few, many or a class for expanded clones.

CDR3aa: CASSLTPSTEAFF
CDR3nt: TGTGCCAGCAGCTTAACCCCGTCCACTGAAGCTTTCTTT
abundance: many
v_gene: TRBV7-3
d_gene: NA
j_gene: TRBJ1-1

CDR3aa: CSAPLAVGADTQYF
CDR3nt: TGCAGTGCTCCACTAGCGGTTGGCGCAGATACGCAGTATTTT
abundance: few
v_gene: TRBV20-1
d_gene: TRBD2
j_gene: TRBJ2-3

CDR3aa: CASSSWRDGYNEQFF
CDR3nt: TGTGCCAGCAGCTCATGGAGGGATGGGTACAATGAGCAGTTCTTC
abundance: NA
v_gene: TRBV7-2
d_gene: NA
j_gene: TRBJ2-1

CDR3aa: CASSLSSGRASSRNEQFF
CDR3nt: TGTGCCAGCAGCTTATCTAGCGGGAGGGCCTCGTCCCGAAATGAGCAGTTCTTC
abundance: few
v_gene: TRBV11-2
d_gene: TRBD2
j_gene: TRBJ2-1

CDR3aa: CASSYAGMNTEAFF
CDR3nt: TGTGCCAGCAGTTATGCCGGAATGAACACTGAAGCTTTCTTT
abundance: NA
v_gene: TRBV6-5
d_gene: NA
j_gene: TRBJ1-1

CDR3aa: CASSLNGANTGELFF
CDR3nt: TGCGCCAGCAGCTTGAACGGGGCCAACACCGGGGAGCTGTTTTTT
abundance: few
v_gene: TRBV5-1
d_gene: NA
j_gene: TRBJ2-2

CDR3aa: CASSFTGWALTTYEQYF
CDR3nt: TGTGCCAGCAGCTTCACAGGGTGGGCCTTAACGACCTACGAGCAGTACTTC
abundance: NA
v_gene: TRBV5-6
d_gene: NA
j_gene: TRBJ2-7

CDR3aa: CASSYSNRDGNEKLFF
CDR3nt: TGTGCCAGCAGTTACTCCAACCGGGACGGTAATGAAAAACTGTTTTTT
abundance: NA
v_gene: TRBV6-5
d_gene: NA
j_gene: TRBJ1-4

CDR3aa: CSAAPGSRNTEAFF
CDR3nt: TGCAGTGCTGCCCCGGGAAGCAGGAACACTGAAGCTTTCTTT
abundance: NA
v_gene: TRBV20-1
d_gene: NA
j_gene: TRBJ1-1

CDR3aa: CASSPTSGLAGGPRETQYF
CDR3nt: TGTGCCAGCAGCCCTACTTCTGGACTAGCGGGAGGCCCTCGCGAGACCCAGTACTTC
abundance: few
v_gene: TRBV11-2
d_gene: TRBD2
j_gene: TRBJ2-5

CDR3aa: CASSLEGFSNQPQHF
CDR3nt: TGTGCCAGCAGCTTAGAAGGGTTTAGCAATCAGCCCCAGCATTTT
abundance: few
v_gene: TRBV11-2
d_gene: NA
j_gene: TRBJ1-5

CDR3aa: CASSPGREGEQYF
CDR3nt: TGTGCCAGTTCGCCGGGGCGGGAAGGCGAGCAGTACTTC
abundance: many
v_gene: TRBV10-3
d_gene: NA
j_gene: TRBJ2-7

CDR3aa: CASSYGSGSRHEQYF
CDR3nt: TGTGCCAGCAGTTACGGTTCGGGGTCGAGGCACGAGCAGTACTTC
abundance: few
v_gene: TRBV6-2/TRBV6-3
d_gene: NA
j_gene: TRBJ2-7

CDR3aa: CASSPQGFNTDTQYF
CDR3nt: TGTGCCAGTAGCCCCCAGGGCTTTAACACAGATACGCAGTATTTT
abundance: few
v_gene: TRBV19
d_gene: NA
j_gene: TRBJ2-3

CDR3aa: CASSPGLASDEQYF
CDR3nt: TGTGCCAGCAGCCCGGGACTAGCATCAGACGAGCAGTACTTC
abundance: few
v_gene: TRBV12-3/TRBV12-4
d_gene: TRBD2
j_gene: TRBJ2-7

CDR3aa: CASSVPGVAGTENTGELFF
CDR3nt: TGTGCCAGCAGCGTACCCGGGGTAGCGGGAACGGAGAACACCGGGGAGCTGTTTTTT
abundance: NA
v_gene: TRBV9
d_gene: TRBD2
j_gene: TRBJ2-2

CDR3aa: CASSLILGRSEAFF
CDR3nt: TGTGCCAGCAGTTTGATTCTGGGCAGGTCCGAGGCTTTCTTT
abundance: NA
v_gene: TRBV12-3/TRBV12-4
d_gene: NA
j_gene: TRBJ1-1

CDR3aa: CASILDGPGGEQYF
CDR3nt: TGTGCCAGCATTTTAGACGGACCGGGGGGCGAGCAGTACTTC
abundance: few
v_gene: TRBV6-2/TRBV6-3
d_gene: TRBD2
j_gene: TRBJ2-7

CDR3aa: CATSRDLDSQNTGELFF
CDR3nt: TGTGCCACCAGCAGAGACTTAGACTCTCAGAACACCGGGGAGCTGTTTTTT
abundance: few
v_gene: TRBV15
d_gene: NA
j_gene: TRBJ2-2

CDR3aa: CASGRDSQPQHF
CDR3nt: TGTGCCAGCGGTAGGGACAGTCAGCCCCAGCATTTT
abundance: few
v_gene: TRBV27
d_gene: TRBD1
j_gene: TRBJ1-5

CDR3aa: CAISDPTATEAASHPGNTIYF
CDR3nt: TGTGCCATCAGTGATCCCACCGCGACGGAGGCAGCCTCCCATCCTGGAAACACCATATATTTT
abundance: few
v_gene: TRBV10-3
d_gene: NA
j_gene: TRBJ1-3

CDR3aa: CASIGRGSNEQFF
CDR3nt: TGTGCCAGCATTGGACGGGGATCCAATGAGCAGTTCTTC
abundance: NA
v_gene: TRBV7-6
d_gene: NA
j_gene: TRBJ2-1

CDR3aa: CASSLDSGRALSEQFF
CDR3nt: TGTGCCAGCAGCTTAGATAGCGGGAGGGCCTTATCTGAGCAGTTCTTC
abundance: NA
v_gene: TRBV11-2
d_gene: TRBD2
j_gene: TRBJ2-1

CDR3aa: CASSQGGLALDTQYF
CDR3nt: TGTGCCAGCAGCCAAGGGGGGCTAGCTCTAGATACGCAGTATTTT
abundance: NA
v_gene: TRBV4-2
d_gene: NA
j_gene: TRBJ2-3

CDR3aa: CASTGGYNEQFF
CDR3nt: TGTGCCAGCACGGGAGGGTACAATGAGCAGTTCTTC
abundance: many
v_gene: TRBV12-3/TRBV12-4
d_gene: TRBD2
j_gene: TRBJ2-1

CDR3aa: CAIRQGTKGYNEQFF
CDR3nt: TGTGCCATCAGGCAGGGGACTAAGGGGTACAATGAGCAGTTCTTC
abundance: NA
v_gene: TRBV10-3
d_gene: NA
j_gene: TRBJ2-1

CDR3aa: CASSWSGTESTDTQYF
CDR3nt: TGCGCCAGCAGCTGGTCCGGGACAGAGAGCACAGATACGCAGTATTTT
abundance: NA
v_gene: TRBV5-1
d_gene: TRBD1
j_gene: TRBJ2-3

CDR3aa: CASSLSVGLGEQFF
CDR3nt: TGTGCCAGCAGTTTATCTGTAGGACTAGGGGAGCAGTTCTTC
abundance: NA
v_gene: TRBV27
d_gene: TRBD2
j_gene: TRBJ2-1

CDR3aa: CSAPGPLSYEQYF
CDR3nt: TGCAGTGCCCCCGGCCCCCTCTCCTACGAGCAGTACTTC
abundance: few
v_gene: TRBV20-1
d_gene: NA
j_gene: TRBJ2-7

CDR3aa: CASRGTGGKSYEQYF
CDR3nt: TGTGCCAGCAGAGGGACAGGGGGCAAGTCCTACGAGCAGTACTTC
abundance: few
v_gene: TRBV28
d_gene: TRBD1
j_gene: TRBJ2-7

CDR3aa: CASSPAGSGAYTEAFF
CDR3nt: TGTGCCAGCAGCCCTGCTGGATCCGGGGCATACACTGAAGCTTTCTTT
abundance: NA
v_gene: TRBV7-9
d_gene: NA
j_gene: TRBJ1-1

CDR3aa: CSARGQEDTQYF
CDR3nt: TGCAGTGCTAGAGGGCAGGAAGATACGCAGTATTTT
abundance: few
v_gene: TRBV20-1
d_gene: NA
j_gene: TRBJ2-3

CDR3aa: CAWMASGELFF
CDR3nt: TGTGCCTGGATGGCCTCCGGGGAGCTGTTTTTT
abundance: many
v_gene: TRBV30
d_gene: NA
j_gene: TRBJ2-2

CDR3aa: CASSPGTLYNEQFF
CDR3nt: TGCGCCAGCAGCCCCGGGACCCTCTACAATGAGCAGTTCTTC
abundance: many
v_gene: TRBV5-1
d_gene: NA
j_gene: TRBJ2-1

CDR3aa: CASSGRKTNTEAFF
CDR3nt: TGTGCCAGCAGCGGACGGAAGACGAACACTGAAGCTTTCTTT
abundance: few
v_gene: TRBV12-3/TRBV12-4
d_gene: NA
j_gene: TRBJ1-1

CDR3aa: CASSPPITDTQYF
CDR3nt: TGTGCCAGCTCACCACCGATCACAGATACGCAGTATTTT
abundance: few
v_gene: TRBV18
d_gene: NA
j_gene: TRBJ2-3

CDR3aa: CATSRNPGTSGQETQYF
CDR3nt: TGTGCCACCAGCAGAAATCCCGGGACTAGCGGACAAGAGACCCAGTACTTC
abundance: few
v_gene: TRBV15
d_gene: TRBD2
j_gene: TRBJ2-5

CDR3aa: CASRLQGADGYTF
CDR3nt: TGTGCCAGCCGCCTACAGGGGGCAGATGGCTACACCTTC
abundance: NA
v_gene: TRBV12-3/TRBV12-4
d_gene: TRBD1
j_gene: TRBJ1-2

CDR3aa: CARSAADIAGGASDEQFF
CDR3nt: TGTGCCAGAAGCGCCGCCGATATAGCGGGAGGCGCGTCGGATGAGCAGTTCTTC
abundance: NA
v_gene: TRBV5-3
d_gene: TRBD2
j_gene: TRBJ2-1

CDR3aa: CASSPRGTAVAESYEQYF
CDR3nt: TGTGCCAGCAGCCCACGGGGTACTGCGGTGGCAGAGAGCTACGAGCAGTACTTC
abundance: NA
v_gene: TRBV5-5
d_gene: NA
j_gene: TRBJ2-7

CDR3aa: CASSLVIGGGPETQYF
CDR3nt: TGTGCCAGCAGCTTAGTGATTGGCGGGGGGCCGGAGACCCAGTACTTC
abundance: NA
v_gene: TRBV7-6
d_gene: TRBD2
j_gene: TRBJ2-5

CDR3aa: CASSLDRGRTDTQYF
CDR3nt: TGTGCCAGCAGCTTAGACAGGGGGAGAACAGATACGCAGTATTTT
abundance: NA
v_gene: TRBV11-2
d_gene: TRBD1
j_gene: TRBJ2-3

CDR3aa: CAWSNNEQYF
CDR3nt: TGTGCCTGGAGTAACAACGAGCAGTACTTC
abundance: many
v_gene: TRBV30
d_gene: NA
j_gene: TRBJ2-7

CDR3aa: CASATQGASYNEQFF
CDR3nt: TGTGCCAGCGCAACACAGGGGGCCTCCTACAATGAGCAGTTCTTC
abundance: NA
v_gene: TRBV18
d_gene: TRBD1
j_gene: TRBJ2-1

CDR3aa: CASSELGKAGELFF
CDR3nt: TGTGCCAGCAGTGAACTAGGGAAAGCCGGGGAGCTGTTTTTT
abundance: NA
v_gene: TRBV27
d_gene: NA
j_gene: TRBJ2-2

CDR3aa: CASSLLPIQDSKNIQYF
CDR3nt: TGCGCCAGCAGCTTATTACCCATACAGGACAGTAAAAACATTCAGTACTTC
abundance: few
v_gene: TRBV5-1
d_gene: NA
j_gene: TRBJ2-4

CDR3aa: CASSLGRVDIQYF
CDR3nt: TGCGCCAGCAGCTTGGGGAGGGTTGACATTCAGTACTTC
abundance: NA
v_gene: TRBV5-1
d_gene: NA
j_gene: TRBJ2-4

CDR3aa: CASTREDNEQFF
CDR3nt: TGTGCCAGCACCCGGGAGGACAATGAGCAGTTCTTC
abundance: NA
v_gene: TRBV6-5
d_gene: TRBD2
j_gene: TRBJ2-1

CDR3aa: CASSEQTGLNTEAFF
CDR3nt: TGTGCCAGCAGTGAACAGACAGGGTTGAACACTGAAGCTTTCTTT
abundance: NA
v_gene: TRBV6-1
d_gene: TRBD1
j_gene: TRBJ1-1

CDR3aa: CSARDFGGPYEQYF
CDR3nt: TGCAGTGCTAGAGATTTTGGGGGGCCCTACGAGCAGTACTTC
abundance: NA
v_gene: TRBV20-1
d_gene: NA
j_gene: TRBJ2-7

CDR3aa: CSGAGTQYF
CDR3nt: TGCAGCGGTGCGGGGACCCAGTACTTC
abundance: few
v_gene: TRBV29-1
d_gene: NA
j_gene: TRBJ2-5

CDR3aa: CASSSVAGVGETQYF
CDR3nt: TGTGCCAGTAGTAGCGTAGCGGGAGTGGGAGAGACCCAGTACTTC
abundance: NA
v_gene: TRBV19
d_gene: TRBD2
j_gene: TRBJ2-5

CDR3aa: CASRPGQPYEQYF
CDR3nt: TGTGCCAGCAGGCCGGGACAGCCCTACGAGCAGTACTTC
abundance: NA
v_gene: TRBV28
d_gene: TRBD1
j_gene: TRBJ2-7

CDR3aa: CASSRDRGLAGDYEQYF
CDR3nt: TGTGCCAGCAGCCGGGACAGGGGTTTAGCGGGGGACTACGAGCAGTACTTC
abundance: NA
v_gene: TRBV6-1
d_gene: NA
j_gene: TRBJ2-7

CDR3aa: CSARPPGDLREQYF
CDR3nt: TGCAGTGCCCGGCCCCCGGGAGATCTTCGCGAGCAGTACTTC
abundance: many
v_gene: TRBV20-1
d_gene: NA
j_gene: TRBJ2-7